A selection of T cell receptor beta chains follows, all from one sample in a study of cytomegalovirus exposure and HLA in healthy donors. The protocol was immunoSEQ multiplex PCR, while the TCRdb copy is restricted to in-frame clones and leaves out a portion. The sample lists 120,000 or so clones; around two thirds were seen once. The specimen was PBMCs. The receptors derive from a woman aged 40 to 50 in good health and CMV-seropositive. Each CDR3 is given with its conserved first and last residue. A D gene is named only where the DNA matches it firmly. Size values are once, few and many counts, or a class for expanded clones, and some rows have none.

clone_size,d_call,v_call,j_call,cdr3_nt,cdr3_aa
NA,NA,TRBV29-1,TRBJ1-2,TGCAGCGTTGAAGATGACAGAGCTAACTATGGCTACACCTTC,CSVEDDRANYGYTF
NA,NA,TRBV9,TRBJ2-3,TGTGCCAGCAGCGTAGTTGGGCGCACAGATACGCAGTATTTT,CASSVVGRTDTQYF
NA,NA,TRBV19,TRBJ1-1,TGTGCCAGTAGTATCCCAGGTAACACTGAAGCTTTCTTT,CASSIPGNTEAFF
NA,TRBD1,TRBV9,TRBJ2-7,TGTGCCAGCAGCCCGGGACAGGGCGGCTACGAGCAGTACTTC,CASSPGQGGYEQYF
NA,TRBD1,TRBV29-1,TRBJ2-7,TGCAGCGTAGCACCGACAGGGGCCTACGAGCAGTACTTC,CSVAPTGAYEQYF
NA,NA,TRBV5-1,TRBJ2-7,TGCGCCAGCAGCTTGGACAGATACGAGCAGTACTTC,CASSLDRYEQYF
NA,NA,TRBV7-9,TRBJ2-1,TGTGCCAGCAGCTCCCAACAATCTGCCGACAATGAGCAGTTCTTC,CASSSQQSADNEQFF
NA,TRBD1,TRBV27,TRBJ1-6,TGTGCCAGCAGTTTCGCCGGGACAGGGGACAACTTTTATAATTCACCCCTCCACTTT,CASSFAGTGDNFYNSPLHF
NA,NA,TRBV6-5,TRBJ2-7,TGTGCCAGCAGCGGGACAAAATACGAGCAGTACTTC,CASSGTKYEQYF
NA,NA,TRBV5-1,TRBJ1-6,TGCGCCAGCAGCTTGGGCGGGTTGGGGTATAATTCACCCCTCCACTTT,CASSLGGLGYNSPLHF
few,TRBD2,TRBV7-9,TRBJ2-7,TGTGCCAGCAGCGGGACTAGCTTCTCCGAGCAGTACTTC,CASSGTSFSEQYF
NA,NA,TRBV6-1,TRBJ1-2,TGTGCCAGCACCCTGGGACTGCTCTATGGCTACACCTTC,CASTLGLLYGYTF
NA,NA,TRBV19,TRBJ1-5,TGTGCCAGTAGTATAGGTACGGGTTTCGATCAGCCCCAGCATTTT,CASSIGTGFDQPQHF
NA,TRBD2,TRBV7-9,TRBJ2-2,TGTGCCAGCAGCTTACCCGACGGGACTATGAACACCGGGGAGCTGTTTTTT,CASSLPDGTMNTGELFF
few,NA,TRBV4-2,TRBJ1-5,TGTGCCAGCAGCCAAGATCGAGGTCGAGGGAATCAGCCCCAGCATTTT,CASSQDRGRGNQPQHF
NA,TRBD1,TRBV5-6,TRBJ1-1,TGTGCCAGCAGCTGGACAGGGGAGTTAACTGAAGCTTTCTTT,CASSWTGELTEAFF